This is a list of T cell receptor beta chains from one sample in a study of T cells after yellow fever vaccination. TCRdb re-derived calls from the 5' RACE reads in MiXCR, one entry per CDR3 protein. The repertoire holds around 340,000 distinct CDR3 sequences, with about 9.5% as singletons. The sample here was PBMCs, taken on the day of the first yellow fever vaccination. Every receptor here comes from a man younger than 35 who received the YFV17D yellow fever vaccine. Each CDR3 is given with its conserved first and last residue. The order of the fields is V gene, D gene, J gene, clone size, CDR3 DNA, CDR3 protein. A D gene is named only where the DNA matches it firmly. Rows may omit the clone size; those that give it use once, few, many or a size class.

V: TRBV7-2; D: TRBD2; J: TRBJ2-5; size: few; DNA: TGTGCCAGCAGCACCATGGGGCTAGCGGGGGAAGAGACCCAGTACTTC; CDR3: CASSTMGLAGEETQYF
V: TRBV29-1; D: TRBD1; J: TRBJ2-3; size: NA; DNA: TGCAGCGTTCCACCCCGGACAGGGAGCACAGATACGCAGTATTTT; CDR3: CSVPPRTGSTDTQYF
V: TRBV7-2; D: TRBD1; J: TRBJ2-2; size: few; DNA: TGTGCCAGCAGCTTAGCGCTTTACAGGGGGAGGACCGGGGAGCTGTTTTTT; CDR3: CASSLALYRGRTGELFF
V: TRBV6-2/TRBV6-3; D: NA; J: TRBJ2-5; size: NA; DNA: TGTGCCAGCAGTTACCCCGGCTGGGCCCAGTACTTC; CDR3: CASSYPGWAQYF
V: TRBV6-5; D: NA; J: TRBJ2-1; size: few; DNA: TGTGCCAGCAGTTATTATGAGGGGACGTCCTACAATGAGCAGTTCTTC; CDR3: CASSYYEGTSYNEQFF
V: TRBV2; D: NA; J: TRBJ2-6; size: NA; DNA: TGTGCCAGCAGTCAGAGCTCTGGGGCCAACGTCCTGACTTTC; CDR3: CASSQSSGANVLTF
V: TRBV5-4; D: TRBD2; J: TRBJ2-1; size: NA; DNA: TGTGCCAGCAGCTCGGCTAGCGGGGGGGCCGGTGAGCAGTTCTTC; CDR3: CASSSASGGAGEQFF
V: TRBV9; D: NA; J: TRBJ2-1; size: few; DNA: TGTGCCAGCAGCGACTGGGACGATGAGCAGTTCTTC; CDR3: CASSDWDDEQFF
V: TRBV12-3/TRBV12-4; D: NA; J: TRBJ2-5; size: many; DNA: TGTGCCAGCAGTGCCCCCATGGGGGCCCAGTACTTC; CDR3: CASSAPMGAQYF
V: TRBV10-1; D: NA; J: TRBJ1-5; size: few; DNA: TGCGCCAGCAGAGAAGGGGATCAGCCCCAGCATTTT; CDR3: CASREGDQPQHF
V: TRBV9; D: NA; J: TRBJ2-5; size: few; DNA: TGTGCCAGCAGCATCAGGGATTTAGAGACCCAGTACTTC; CDR3: CASSIRDLETQYF
V: TRBV7-9; D: NA; J: TRBJ1-1; size: NA; DNA: TGTGCCAGCAGCGGGACACTAAGAAACACTGAAGCTTTCTTT; CDR3: CASSGTLRNTEAFF
V: TRBV20-1; D: TRBD1; J: TRBJ2-3; size: few; DNA: TGCAGTGCTAGTCGGCAGGGGGCCCAAGATACGCAGTATTTT; CDR3: CSASRQGAQDTQYF
V: TRBV6-5; D: TRBD1; J: TRBJ2-5; size: NA; DNA: TGTGCCAGCAGTTACTCGGGACCTTACAGGGGCCCTGAAGAGACCCAGTACTTC; CDR3: CASSYSGPYRGPEETQYF
V: TRBV20-1; D: TRBD1; J: TRBJ2-7; size: once; DNA: TGCAGTGCTAGAGAACCCACAGGGGGCTACGAGCAGTACTTC; CDR3: CSAREPTGGYEQYF
V: TRBV5-1; D: NA; J: TRBJ2-5; size: NA; DNA: TGCGCCAGCAGCTTGGAGGGGACTTCCGAAGAGACCCAGTACTTC; CDR3: CASSLEGTSEETQYF
V: TRBV4-3; D: NA; J: TRBJ2-2; size: NA; DNA: TGCGCCAGCAGCCAAGACAGGGTCCAGGGGTCCGGGGAGCTGTTTTTT; CDR3: CASSQDRVQGSGELFF
V: TRBV7-2; D: NA; J: TRBJ2-5; size: few; DNA: TGTGCCAGCAGCCCGCAGGGCTTTGAGGAGACCCAGTACTTC; CDR3: CASSPQGFEETQYF
V: TRBV7-9; D: NA; J: TRBJ2-5; size: many; DNA: TGTGCCAGCAGCTTATTGATCTTGGGGTCGAAGGAGACCCAGTACTTC; CDR3: CASSLLILGSKETQYF
V: TRBV18; D: NA; J: TRBJ2-7; size: NA; DNA: TGTGCCAGCTCACCCTGGGCGCCCGAAGAGGAGCAGTACTTC; CDR3: CASSPWAPEEEQYF
V: TRBV5-1; D: NA; J: TRBJ2-1; size: few; DNA: TGCGCCAGCGGGAATTACAATGAGCAGTTCTTC; CDR3: CASGNYNEQFF
V: TRBV4-1; D: NA; J: TRBJ2-7; size: NA; DNA: TGCGCCAGCAGCCTGCGCGCGGTGTACGAGCAGTACTTC; CDR3: CASSLRAVYEQYF
V: TRBV5-1; D: NA; J: TRBJ1-4; size: few; DNA: TGCGCCAGCAGCTTGGCCCCGGTTGGGGTCGACTCAAAACTGTTTTTT; CDR3: CASSLAPVGVDSKLFF
V: TRBV20-1; D: TRBD2; J: TRBJ2-5; size: few; DNA: TGCAGTGCTAGGGACCCTAGCGGGGGGGCGGGTGAGACCCAGTACTTC; CDR3: CSARDPSGGAGETQYF
V: TRBV5-1; D: TRBD2; J: TRBJ2-7; size: NA; DNA: TGCGCCAGCAGCTTGGCCCAACCCGGGACTAGCGGACCTCGGGCCTACGAGCAGTACTTC; CDR3: CASSLAQPGTSGPRAYEQYF
V: TRBV7-9; D: NA; J: TRBJ1-2; size: NA; DNA: TGTGCCAGCAGCTCTCACAGGGTGCCTAACCCCAACTATGGCTACACCTTC; CDR3: CASSSHRVPNPNYGYTF
V: TRBV6-1; D: NA; J: TRBJ2-1; size: few; DNA: TGTGCCAGCAGTGAGCAGGGAAGCTCCTACAATGAGCAGTTCTTC; CDR3: CASSEQGSSYNEQFF
V: TRBV12-3/TRBV12-4; D: TRBD1; J: TRBJ2-3; size: many; DNA: TGTGCCAGCAGCTTTGACAGGGGGCGACACACAGATACGCAGTATTTT; CDR3: CASSFDRGRHTDTQYF
V: TRBV20-1; D: NA; J: TRBJ2-1; size: NA; DNA: TGCAGTGCTAGAGTTTCTAGCTATGAGCAGTTCTTC; CDR3: CSARVSSYEQFF
V: TRBV12-3/TRBV12-4; D: NA; J: TRBJ1-1; size: few; DNA: TGTGCCAGCACGAACTGGGGGGGAGACACTGAAGCTTTCTTT; CDR3: CASTNWGGDTEAFF
V: TRBV4-3; D: TRBD1; J: TRBJ2-2; size: many; DNA: TGTGCCAGCAGCCAAGGGACAGGGAACACCGGGGAGCTGTTTTTT; CDR3: CASSQGTGNTGELFF
V: TRBV18; D: NA; J: TRBJ2-5; size: NA; DNA: TGTGCCAGCTCACCCGGGGAGCTGTTTCGTTTCCAAGAGACCCAGTACTTC; CDR3: CASSPGELFRFQETQYF
V: TRBV6-5; D: TRBD1; J: TRBJ1-4; size: NA; DNA: TGTGCCAGCAGTTACTCGTTTACAGGGGACGAAAAACTGTTTTTT; CDR3: CASSYSFTGDEKLFF
V: TRBV5-1; D: NA; J: TRBJ1-1; size: many; DNA: TGCGCCAGCAGCACCGTCCTGGGGAACACTGAAGCTTTCTTT; CDR3: CASSTVLGNTEAFF
V: TRBV25-1; D: NA; J: TRBJ2-1; size: many; DNA: TGTGCCAGCAGTGAGCGCCGACGGAGAAGCTCCTACAATGAGCAGTTCTTC; CDR3: CASSERRRRSSYNEQFF
V: TRBV3-1; D: TRBD1; J: TRBJ1-1; size: NA; DNA: TGTGCCACCAGCCCTTACAGGGGGCAAGGCACTGAAGCTTTCTTT; CDR3: CATSPYRGQGTEAFF
V: TRBV6-2/TRBV6-3; D: NA; J: TRBJ2-1; size: NA; DNA: TGTGCCAGCAGTTACTCGGCGCGGGGAGACAATGAGCAGTTCTTC; CDR3: CASSYSARGDNEQFF
V: TRBV19; D: NA; J: TRBJ2-6; size: few; DNA: TGTGCCAGTAGTGTGCAAGTTGGGGCCAACGTCCTGACTTTC; CDR3: CASSVQVGANVLTF
V: TRBV5-1; D: NA; J: TRBJ1-2; size: few; DNA: TGCGCCAGCAGCTTGGCGGCAGCGGGGCACTATGGCTACACCTTC; CDR3: CASSLAAAGHYGYTF
V: TRBV20-1; D: NA; J: TRBJ2-7; size: few; DNA: TGCAGTGCAACGGGACGGAACTCCTACGAGCAGTACTTC; CDR3: CSATGRNSYEQYF
V: TRBV27; D: NA; J: TRBJ1-1; size: many; DNA: TGTGCCAGCAGTTTACTGGGGAGAGCCTCCGACACTGAAGCTTTCTTT; CDR3: CASSLLGRASDTEAFF
V: TRBV6-1; D: NA; J: TRBJ1-6; size: few; DNA: TGTGCCAGCAGTGAACAGGGAGGATCACCCCTCCACTTT; CDR3: CASSEQGGSPLHF
V: TRBV12-3/TRBV12-4; D: NA; J: TRBJ1-1; size: few; DNA: TGTGCCAGCAGCCCGCGGGTCCAAACTGAAGCTTTCTTT; CDR3: CASSPRVQTEAFF
V: TRBV4-2; D: NA; J: TRBJ1-4; size: few; DNA: TGTGCCAGCAGCCAGGTCAGCCGCACAACTAATGAAAAACTGTTTTTT; CDR3: CASSQVSRTTNEKLFF
V: TRBV18; D: NA; J: TRBJ1-1; size: few; DNA: TGTGCCAGCTCCCCATCGACAGGAAGTTACACTGAAGCTTTCTTT; CDR3: CASSPSTGSYTEAFF
V: TRBV20-1; D: NA; J: TRBJ2-5; size: few; DNA: TGCAGTGCTAGTTCAGGCGAGACCCAGTACTTC; CDR3: CSASSGETQYF
V: TRBV12-5; D: NA; J: TRBJ2-1; size: many; DNA: TGTGCTAGTGGGTACAATGAGCAGTTCTTC; CDR3: CASGYNEQFF
V: TRBV5-8; D: TRBD2; J: TRBJ2-3; size: many; DNA: TGTGCCAGCAGCTTGGCCTGGTCTAGCGGGAGCACAGATACGCAGTATTTT; CDR3: CASSLAWSSGSTDTQYF
V: TRBV20-1; D: TRBD1; J: TRBJ1-4; size: few; DNA: TGCAGTGCTCCTAATACAGGGGCATTTAATGAAAAACTGTTTTTT; CDR3: CSAPNTGAFNEKLFF
V: TRBV19; D: TRBD1; J: TRBJ2-1; size: few; DNA: TGTGCCAGTAGTATTCGGTTGACAGGGGGGGTAAATGAGCAGTTCTTC; CDR3: CASSIRLTGGVNEQFF
V: TRBV7-2; D: NA; J: TRBJ1-3; size: NA; DNA: TGTGCCAGCAGCCCCGGTTACTCTGGAAACACCATATATTTT; CDR3: CASSPGYSGNTIYF
V: TRBV5-1; D: TRBD1; J: TRBJ1-6; size: few; DNA: TGCGCCAGCAGCGGACAGGGAACAAATAATTCACCCCTCCACTTT; CDR3: CASSGQGTNNSPLHF
V: TRBV9; D: NA; J: TRBJ2-3; size: few; DNA: TGTGCCAGCAGCGTAGCGGGACGCACAGATACGCAGTATTTT; CDR3: CASSVAGRTDTQYF
V: TRBV6-2/TRBV6-3; D: TRBD1; J: TRBJ2-2; size: NA; DNA: TGTGCCAGCAGTACAGACAGGGATACGAACACCGGGGAGCTGTTTTTT; CDR3: CASSTDRDTNTGELFF
V: TRBV4-3; D: TRBD2; J: TRBJ2-1; size: NA; DNA: TGCGCCAGCAGCCAGGGACGGGGGGACCGGGGTGAGCAGTTCTTC; CDR3: CASSQGRGDRGEQFF
V: TRBV9; D: NA; J: TRBJ2-1; size: few; DNA: TGTGCCAGCAGCGTAAATGTTAATGAGCAGTTCTTC; CDR3: CASSVNVNEQFF
V: TRBV6-2/TRBV6-3; D: NA; J: TRBJ2-3; size: many; DNA: TGTGCCAGCAGTTTGACTAGCACAGATACGCAGTATTTT; CDR3: CASSLTSTDTQYF
V: TRBV4-1; D: NA; J: TRBJ1-1; size: few; DNA: TGCGCCAGCAGCCAAGATGGGGGGGGAGCGAACACTGAAGCTTTCTTT; CDR3: CASSQDGGGANTEAFF
V: TRBV4-2; D: NA; J: TRBJ1-1; size: few; DNA: TGTGCCAGCAGCCAAGTCAACCTGCGGACTGAAGCTTTCTTT; CDR3: CASSQVNLRTEAFF
V: TRBV6-2/TRBV6-3; D: NA; J: TRBJ2-5; size: few; DNA: TGTGCCAGCAGTTACTCGTCAGCCTTAGGGACCCAGTACTTC; CDR3: CASSYSSALGTQYF